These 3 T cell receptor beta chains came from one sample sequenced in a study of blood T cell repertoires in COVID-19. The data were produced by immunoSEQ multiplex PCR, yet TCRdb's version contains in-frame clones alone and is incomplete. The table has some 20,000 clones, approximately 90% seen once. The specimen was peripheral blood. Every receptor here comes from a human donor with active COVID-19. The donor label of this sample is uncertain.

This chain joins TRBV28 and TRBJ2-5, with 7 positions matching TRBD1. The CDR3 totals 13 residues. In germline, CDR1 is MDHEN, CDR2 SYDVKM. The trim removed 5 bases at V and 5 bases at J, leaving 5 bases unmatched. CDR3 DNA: TGTGCCAGCAGTCGACAGGGCGAGGAGACCCAGTACTTC. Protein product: CASSRQGEETQYF.

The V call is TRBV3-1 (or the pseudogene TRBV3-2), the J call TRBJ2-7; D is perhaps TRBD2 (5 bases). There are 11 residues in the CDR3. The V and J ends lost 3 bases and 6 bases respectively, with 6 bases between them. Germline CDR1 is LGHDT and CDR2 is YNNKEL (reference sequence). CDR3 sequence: CASSQAGEQYF. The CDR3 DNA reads TGTGCCAGCAGCCAGGCGGGCGAGCAGTACTTC.

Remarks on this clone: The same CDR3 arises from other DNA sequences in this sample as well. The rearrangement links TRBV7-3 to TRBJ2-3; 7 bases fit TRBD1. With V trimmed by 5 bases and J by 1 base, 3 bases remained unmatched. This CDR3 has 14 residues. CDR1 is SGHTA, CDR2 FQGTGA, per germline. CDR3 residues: CASSPGQGTDTQYF. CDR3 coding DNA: TGTGCCAGCAGCCCCGGACAGGGCACAGATACGCAGTATTTT.